A single count supports the clone carrying this T cell receptor (beta chain). CDR3 size: 15 residues. V was trimmed by 5 bases and J by 0 bases, leaving 13 bases between them. Germline V gene data show CDR1 as MDHEN and CDR2 as SYDVKM. These data belong to a study of blood T cell repertoires in COVID-19. The wider study: Sources were T cells, B-cell-depleted T cells, or PBMCs; the material itself was cDNA or gDNA.

In the study's own analysis: The authors estimated nucleated cell counts from reference gene primer amplification. Sequencing used immunoSEQ multiplex PCR; TCRdb keeps in-frame clones, though not all of them. V and J calls and clone size are copied from that table; D and trimming were computed from the DNA. This table has some 200,000 clones, roughly 90% appearing once. Specimen: peripheral blood. The source of this sequence is a man between 70 and 80 years old with acute or convalescent COVID-19. This rearrangement joins TRBV28 to TRBJ1-2; possible D gene TRBD1, 5 bases. CDR3 nucleotide sequence: TGTGCCAGCAGTCTATCGACAGCTTCTAACTATGGCTACACCTTC. Residues: CASSLSTASNYGYTF.